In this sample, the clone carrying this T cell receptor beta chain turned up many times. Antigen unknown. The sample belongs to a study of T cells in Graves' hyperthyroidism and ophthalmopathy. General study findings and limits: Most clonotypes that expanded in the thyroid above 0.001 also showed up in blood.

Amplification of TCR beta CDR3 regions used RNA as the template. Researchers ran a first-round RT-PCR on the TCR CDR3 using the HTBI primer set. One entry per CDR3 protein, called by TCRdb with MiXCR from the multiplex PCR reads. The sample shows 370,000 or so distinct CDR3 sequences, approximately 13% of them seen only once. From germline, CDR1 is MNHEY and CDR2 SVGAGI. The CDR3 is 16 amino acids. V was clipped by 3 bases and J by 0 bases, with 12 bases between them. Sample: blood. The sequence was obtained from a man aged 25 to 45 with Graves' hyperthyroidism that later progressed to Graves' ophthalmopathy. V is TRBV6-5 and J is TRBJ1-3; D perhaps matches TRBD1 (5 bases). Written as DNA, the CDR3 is TGTGCCAGCAGTTATAACAGGCCGAGCTCTGGAAACACCATATATTTT. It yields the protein CASSYNRPSSGNTIYF.